A selection of T cell receptor beta chains follows, all from one sample in a study of response to subunit inactivated influenza vaccine. TCRdb re-derived calls from the RT-PCR reads in MiXCR, one entry per CDR3 protein. Here the sample spans roughly 170,000 distinct CDR3 sequences, about 10% being singletons. This sample comprised non-naive T cells sorted from PBMCs, obtained on the day of vaccination. These receptors were obtained from a middle-aged man who received an inactivated influenza vaccine. Both conserved end residues are part of each CDR3. The order of the fields is D gene, J gene, clone size, V gene, CDR3 DNA, CDR3 protein. A D gene is named only where the DNA matches it firmly. The size of a clone is reported for some rows only, either as once, few or many, or as a class for expanded clones.

d_gene: TRBD2
j_gene: TRBJ2-3
abundance: medium-sized
v_gene: TRBV24-1
CDR3nt: TGTGCCACCAGTGTCTTCGGCGGGGGAACAGATACGCAGTATTTT
CDR3aa: CATSVFGGGTDTQYF

d_gene: NA
j_gene: TRBJ1-4
abundance: NA
v_gene: TRBV2
CDR3nt: TGTGCCAGCAGTGCCCCCGGAGGCGCGGGATTTAGGACTAATGAAAAACTGTTTTTT
CDR3aa: CASSAPGGAGFRTNEKLFF

d_gene: NA
j_gene: TRBJ2-2
abundance: few
v_gene: TRBV6-1
CDR3nt: TGTGCCAGCACTCTCAGGGAGAGGATTCTCGCCGGGGAGCTGTTTTTT
CDR3aa: CASTLRERILAGELFF

d_gene: NA
j_gene: TRBJ2-1
abundance: few
v_gene: TRBV24-1
CDR3nt: TGTGCCACCAGTGATTTTGCCAGGACCAATGAGCAGTTCTTC
CDR3aa: CATSDFARTNEQFF

d_gene: NA
j_gene: TRBJ1-1
abundance: NA
v_gene: TRBV28
CDR3nt: TGTGCCAGCCGCTCACATGGGTCGCTGAAAGCTTTCTTT
CDR3aa: CASRSHGSLKAFF

d_gene: TRBD2
j_gene: TRBJ2-5
abundance: few
v_gene: TRBV12-3/TRBV12-4
CDR3nt: TGTGCCAGCAGTTTTAGCGGGGGGCAAGAGACCCAGTACTTC
CDR3aa: CASSFSGGQETQYF

d_gene: NA
j_gene: TRBJ2-5
abundance: NA
v_gene: TRBV28
CDR3nt: TGTGCCAGCACCCGACCTTCCTGGGAGACCCAGTACTTC
CDR3aa: CASTRPSWETQYF

d_gene: TRBD1
j_gene: TRBJ2-1
abundance: few
v_gene: TRBV18
CDR3nt: TGTGCCAGCTCACCGAGGACAGGGACCTACAATGAGCAGTTCTTC
CDR3aa: CASSPRTGTYNEQFF

d_gene: NA
j_gene: TRBJ2-5
abundance: NA
v_gene: TRBV5-1
CDR3nt: TGCGCCAGCAGCTTGGCGGGGTCCGTAGGGGAGACCCAGTACTTC
CDR3aa: CASSLAGSVGETQYF

d_gene: TRBD2
j_gene: TRBJ2-3
abundance: many
v_gene: TRBV19
CDR3nt: TGTGCCAGTAGTATGGGACTAGCGGGGGGGCCCGCCCCGTATTTT
CDR3aa: CASSMGLAGGPAPYF

d_gene: NA
j_gene: TRBJ2-7
abundance: few
v_gene: TRBV6-1
CDR3nt: TGTGCCAGCAGTGAAGCACGGGAGCAGTACTTC
CDR3aa: CASSEAREQYF

d_gene: TRBD1
j_gene: TRBJ2-7
abundance: many
v_gene: TRBV9
CDR3nt: TGTGCCAGCAGCCCCCGGACAGGTTACGAGCAGTACTTC
CDR3aa: CASSPRTGYEQYF

d_gene: NA
j_gene: TRBJ1-1
abundance: NA
v_gene: TRBV5-1
CDR3nt: TGCGCCAGCAGCTGGGGGCCCGGGGCTGAAGCTTTCTTT
CDR3aa: CASSWGPGAEAFF

d_gene: NA
j_gene: TRBJ2-5
abundance: few
v_gene: TRBV21-1
CDR3nt: TGTGCCAGCAGCAAATCGAAAGATAGCGGGAGGCTTGTGGAGACCCAGTACTTC
CDR3aa: CASSKSKDSGRLVETQYF

d_gene: NA
j_gene: TRBJ2-3
abundance: many
v_gene: TRBV12-3/TRBV12-4
CDR3nt: TGTGCCAGCAGCACAGACATACGCACAGATACGCAGTATTTT
CDR3aa: CASSTDIRTDTQYF

d_gene: NA
j_gene: TRBJ2-1
abundance: NA
v_gene: TRBV7-3
CDR3nt: TGTGCCAGCAGCCCCCTAGGGGTGGTTTTCAATGAGCAGTTCTTC
CDR3aa: CASSPLGVVFNEQFF

d_gene: NA
j_gene: TRBJ2-1
abundance: few
v_gene: TRBV12-3/TRBV12-4
CDR3nt: TGTGCCAGCAGTTTTTCGGGACCTCATTACAATGAGCAGTTCTTC
CDR3aa: CASSFSGPHYNEQFF

d_gene: TRBD1
j_gene: TRBJ2-5
abundance: NA
v_gene: TRBV20-1
CDR3nt: TGCAGTGCAGCCGGACAGGCCGAGACCCAGTACTTC
CDR3aa: CSAAGQAETQYF

d_gene: TRBD1
j_gene: TRBJ2-3
abundance: many
v_gene: TRBV2
CDR3nt: TGTGCCAGCAGCCCCGGGACAGGGTCAGATACGCAGTATTTT
CDR3aa: CASSPGTGSDTQYF

d_gene: NA
j_gene: TRBJ1-3
abundance: few
v_gene: TRBV7-9
CDR3nt: TGTGCCAGCAGCGGGGACACATTAGGGGGAAACACCATATATTTT
CDR3aa: CASSGDTLGGNTIYF

d_gene: NA
j_gene: TRBJ1-5
abundance: many
v_gene: TRBV12-3/TRBV12-4
CDR3nt: TGTGCCAGCAACGGGGTAGGAAATCAGCCCCAGCATTTT
CDR3aa: CASNGVGNQPQHF

d_gene: NA
j_gene: TRBJ2-2
abundance: NA
v_gene: TRBV28
CDR3nt: TGTGCCAGCAGTTTAGTATGGCAGAACACCGGGGAGCTGTTTTTT
CDR3aa: CASSLVWQNTGELFF

d_gene: TRBD2
j_gene: TRBJ2-1
abundance: few
v_gene: TRBV9
CDR3nt: TGTGCCAGCAGCGTTGGACTAGCGGGCGACAATGAGCAGTTCTTC
CDR3aa: CASSVGLAGDNEQFF

d_gene: NA
j_gene: TRBJ1-5
abundance: few
v_gene: TRBV19
CDR3nt: TGTGCCAGTAGTATGGAGGGGAATCAGCCCCAGCATTTT
CDR3aa: CASSMEGNQPQHF

d_gene: NA
j_gene: TRBJ1-2
abundance: many
v_gene: TRBV18
CDR3nt: TGTGCCAGCTCACCCCCCGACTACTATGGCTACACCTTC
CDR3aa: CASSPPDYYGYTF

d_gene: TRBD1
j_gene: TRBJ1-1
abundance: NA
v_gene: TRBV5-1
CDR3nt: TGCGCCAGCAGCTTGGCTGGGACAGGTCCTGGGGGCACTGAAGCTTTCTTT
CDR3aa: CASSLAGTGPGGTEAFF

d_gene: TRBD2
j_gene: TRBJ2-1
abundance: few
v_gene: TRBV12-3/TRBV12-4
CDR3nt: TGTGCCAGCAGCCTAACTAGCGGGAGGTTGGACAATGAGCAGTTCTTC
CDR3aa: CASSLTSGRLDNEQFF

d_gene: TRBD2
j_gene: TRBJ2-5
abundance: NA
v_gene: TRBV7-7
CDR3nt: TGTGCCAGCAGCTCCATGTCGGGTAGCGGGACAGAGACCCAGTACTTC
CDR3aa: CASSSMSGSGTETQYF

d_gene: TRBD2
j_gene: TRBJ2-1
abundance: many
v_gene: TRBV20-1
CDR3nt: TGCAGTGCTAGACCTGGGACTAGCGCAAGACGTGAGCAGTTCTTC
CDR3aa: CSARPGTSARREQFF

d_gene: TRBD1
j_gene: TRBJ1-3
abundance: NA
v_gene: TRBV20-1
CDR3nt: TGCAGTGCCCAGGACAGGGACTCTGGAAACACCATATATTTT
CDR3aa: CSAQDRDSGNTIYF

d_gene: TRBD2
j_gene: TRBJ2-3
abundance: few
v_gene: TRBV10-3
CDR3nt: TGTGCCATCAGTGGACTAGCGGGGGGGCCAAGAGATACGCAGTATTTT
CDR3aa: CAISGLAGGPRDTQYF

d_gene: TRBD1
j_gene: TRBJ2-5
abundance: NA
v_gene: TRBV24-1
CDR3nt: TGTGCCACCAGTGATATCCAGGGGGCGGGAGAGACCCAGTACTTC
CDR3aa: CATSDIQGAGETQYF

d_gene: NA
j_gene: TRBJ2-6
abundance: NA
v_gene: TRBV7-6
CDR3nt: TGTGTCAGCAGCTTAGAGAGGTCGGGTAGTGCTGGGGCCAACGTCCTGACTTTC
CDR3aa: CVSSLERSGSAGANVLTF